The T cell receptor beta chain under discussion was sequenced for a study of CD8 T cells in ankylosing spondylitis. Scientists made TCR beta libraries using quantitative 5'-RACE with molecular barcodes. TCRdb recomputed calls from the 5' RACE reads with MiXCR, one row per CDR3 protein. The table lists 670,000 or so distinct CDR3 sequences, around 19% of them singletons. The study's findings and limits: Seven to nine highly homologous variants formed a TCR beta motif that appeared characteristic of ankylosing spondylitis blood. Disease-linked clones reportedly showed significant enrichment in matched ankylosing spondylitis synovial fluid. Certain motif variants had earlier been reported in reactive arthritis synovial fluid and blood.

This CDR3 contains 17 residues. V lost 5 bases, J lost 3 bases, and 17 bases lay in between. Per germline, CDR1 SEHNR and CDR2 FQNEAQ (reference sequence). This clonotype has ten or more counts. The target antigen is unknown. This receptor was obtained from a male donor with ankylosing spondylitis. V is TRBV7-9 and J is TRBJ1-6; weak D call: TRBD1 (6 bases). The sample consisted of blood, either unsorted or a sorted T cell fraction (not recorded which). CDR3 region: CASSEGGTLYYNSPLHF. The CDR3 region has the DNA TGTGCCAGCAGCGAGGGGGGGACACTCTACTATAATTCACCCCTCCACTTT.